These 28 T cell receptor beta chains originate from one sample sequenced in a study of cytomegalovirus exposure and HLA in healthy donors (dated by TCRdb to between 2016 and 2019). Library preparation used the immunoSEQ multiplex PCR assay. The multiplex PCR relied on a mix of 60 forward primers for TCR Vbeta segments and 13 reverse primers for TCR Jbeta segments. Held by TCRdb, this immuneACCESS table contains in-frame sequences only and omits some clones. Under half of the omission traces to an unresolved V gene where checked; the cause of the rest is unknown. This sample holds some 140,000 clones; 70% to 80% were observed only once. The ten largest clones represent 2.2% of the sample. Sample: PBMCs. Every receptor here comes from a man aged 25-45 years in good health and CMV-seronegative.

The V call is TRBV10-1, the J call TRBJ2-3; maybe TRBD2 (6 bases). The CDR3 runs to 15 residues. Germline CDR1 WNHNN, CDR2 SYGVQD (reference sequence). Trimming removed 4 bases from V and 1 base from J, with 12 bases in between. The CDR3 spells CASSGIGTGTDTQYF. The CDR3 nucleotides are TGCGCCAGCAGTGGCATAGGGACTGGCACAGATACGCAGTATTTT.

The chain combines TRBV11-2 with TRBJ1-5; TRBD1 might be the D (5 bases). Trimming removed 1 base from V and 7 bases from J, with 11 bases in between. Looked up from germline, CDR1 is SGHAT and CDR2 is FQNNGV. This CDR3 region has 14 residues. The CDR3 region is CASSLGRGDQPQHF. The CDR3 nucleotides read TGTGCCAGCAGCTTAGGGCGGGGGGACCAGCCCCAGCATTTT.

The J gene is TRBJ2-1, the V gene TRBV6-5, with 12 bases fitting TRBD2. The CDR3 loop spans 15 amino acids. Trimming took 4 bases from V and 4 from J; bases not matched to a gene: 2. The germline V gene has CDR1 MNHEY and CDR2 SVGAGI. As DNA, the CDR3 is TGTGCCAGCAGTTCTGGACTAGCGGGGTACAATGAGCAGTTCTTC. Encoded protein: CASSSGLAGYNEQFF.

The chain couples TRBV4-2 to TRBJ1-6; D uncertain. In germline, CDR1 is LGHNA, CDR2 YNFKEQ. There are 13 residues in the CDR3. Trimming took 4 bases from V and 5 from J, leaving 6 bases between them. The CDR3 protein is CASSPLNNSPLHF. The CDR3 DNA reads as TGTGCCAGCAGCCCCCTAAATAATTCACCCCTCCACTTT.

The chain carries TRBV27 and TRBJ2-3, with TRBD2 matching 12 bases. Unmatched junction bases numbered 7, after V lost 4 bases and J lost 5 bases. CDR3 size: 16 residues. The germline V gene has CDR1 MNHEY and CDR2 SMNVEV (reference sequence). In DNA, the CDR3 is TGTGCCAGCAGTTCAGGACTAGCGGGATTGGTAGATACGCAGTATTTT. It codes for CASSSGLAGLVDTQYF.

This sequence joins TRBV29-1 and TRBJ2-3, with 12 bases aligning to TRBD1. Germline CDR1 and CDR2: SQVTM and ANQGSEA. The CDR3 length is 18 residues. Trimming at V came to 5 bases and at J to 1 base, leaving 13 bases not matched to a gene. The CDR3 sequence is CSVPPPGTGGFGTDTQYF. CDR3 nucleotide sequence: TGCAGCGTTCCACCTCCCGGGACAGGGGGCTTTGGCACAGATACGCAGTATTTT.

The V gene is TRBV5-4, the J gene TRBJ2-6; D is perhaps TRBD2 (6 bases). This CDR3 region has 15 residues. Looked up from germline, CDR1 is SGHNT and CDR2 is YYREEE (reference sequence). Trimming left V 3 bases short and J 3 bases short, with 10 bases between. CDR3 amino acids: CASSSWEVGANVLTF. The DNA for the CDR3 is TGTGCCAGCAGCTCCTGGGAGGTTGGGGCCAACGTCCTGACTTTC.

The chain recombines TRBV6-5 with TRBJ2-7; no reliable D call. The germline V gene has CDR1 MNHEY and CDR2 SVGAGI. Between the trimmed V and J ends, which lost 0 bases and 3 bases, there was a span of 9 bases. The CDR3 runs to 14 residues. The CDR3 nucleotides are TGTGCCAGCAGTTACTCGACACAAAACTACGAGCAGTACTTC. Protein sequence: CASSYSTQNYEQYF.

This clone has a single count. The rearrangement links TRBV5-1 to TRBJ2-3, with 8 positions matching TRBD1. The V and J ends lost 4 bases and 7 bases, in that order; junction bases with no gene match: 14. The CDR3 is 16 residues long. CDR1 is SGHRS and CDR2 is YFSETQ in the germline V gene. CDR3 DNA sequence: TGCGCCAGCAGCCTCAGGGGGCAGGGGGTGGTAAATACGCAGTATTTT. Its protein is CASSLRGQGVVNTQYF.

This chain uses TRBV2 with TRBJ2-5; TRBD1 matches at 12 bases. Germline CDR1 is SNHLY and CDR2 is FYNNEI. Losses at the gene ends were 7 bases for V and 4 bases for J; bases not matched to a gene: 4. The CDR3 covers 14 residues. CDR3 sequence: CASNRDRGLETQYF. The CDR3 nucleotides read TGTGCCAGCAACCGGGACAGGGGGCTAGAGACCCAGTACTTC.

The CDR3 DNA follows: TGTGCCAGCAGCTTAAGCGGTGCTAGCGGATACAATGAGCAGTTCTTC. Translation: CASSLSGASGYNEQFF. V usage is TRBV11-3 and J usage is TRBJ2-1; TRBD2 agrees at 7 bases. Trimming at V came to 2 bases and at J to 4 bases, leaving 8 bases not matched to a gene. The CDR3 length is 16 residues. The germline gives CDR1 SGHNT, CDR2 YENEEA.

This chain joins TRBV7-2 and TRBJ1-1; D is perhaps TRBD1 (5 bases). The CDR3 loop spans 17 amino acids. Trimming took off 3 bases at V and 4 bases at J, with 21 bases between the two ends. Germline assignment: CDR1 SGHTA and CDR2 FQGNSA. The CDR3 protein is CASSLGRGVIVGTEAFF. The CDR3 DNA is TGTGCCAGCAGCTTGGGCCGGGGGGTGATAGTGGGCACTGAAGCTTTCTTT.

V usage is TRBV5-1 and J usage is TRBJ1-1, with D possibly being TRBD1 (5 bases). The CDR3 has 14 residues. V lost 3 bases and J lost 5, with 14 bases in between. Looked up from germline, CDR1 is SGHRS and CDR2 is YFSETQ. DNA of the CDR3: TGCGCCAGCAGCTCGTCCGCGGGGGGAACTGAAGCTTTCTTT. Translation gives CASSSSAGGTEAFF.

This CDR3 is CSPGTGAFKGRDNEQFF. In DNA form, the CDR3 reads TGCAGCCCCGGGACAGGGGCTTTTAAGGGTAGGGACAATGAGCAGTTCTTC. The gene calls are TRBV29-1 and TRBJ2-1, with TRBD1 matching over 10 bases. V dropped 8 bases and J dropped 5; count of bases not matched to a gene: 18. The CDR3 length is 17 residues. The germline V gene has CDR1 SQVTM and CDR2 ANQGSEA.

This clone was seen more than once but under ten times. The chain links TRBV7-9 to TRBJ2-7; possible D gene TRBD2, 5 bases. Looked up from germline, CDR1 is SEHNR and CDR2 is FQNEAQ (reference sequence). Trimming left V 7 bases short and J 1 base short, with 20 bases between. There are 16 residues in the CDR3. DNA for the CDR3: TGTGCCAGCATTGGACTCGGATGGGGTTCATCCTACGAGCAGTACTTC. This gives the protein CASIGLGWGSSYEQYF.

The J gene is TRBJ2-7, the V gene TRBV7-2, with D perhaps TRBD2 (7 bases). The CDR3 has 16 residues. CDR1 SGHTA and CDR2 FQGNSA come from the germline V gene. Deletions cut 2 bases from V and 3 bases from J, with 17 bases between. This CDR3 is CASSLRGGLIGYEQYF. DNA for the CDR3: TGTGCCAGCAGCTTAAGGGGGGGCCTGATAGGCTACGAGCAGTACTTC.

The chain uses TRBV30 and TRBJ2-7; 8 bases agree with TRBD2. Trimming removed 5 bases from V and 1 base from J; junction bases left unmatched: 7. The CDR3 length is 14 residues. Germline V gives CDR1 GTSNPN, CDR2 SVGIG (reference sequence). The CDR3 reads CAWARGGPSYEQYF. The CDR3 DNA is TGTGCCTGGGCCCGGGGGGGTCCTTCCTACGAGCAGTACTTC.

V usage is TRBV6-1 and J usage is TRBJ2-1, with D possibly TRBD1 on 6 matching bases. The CDR3 spans 15 residues. The ends were cut back, 4 bases at V and 7 bases at J, with 17 bases in the middle. The germline CDR1 and CDR2 sequences are MNHNS and SASEGT. The CDR3 DNA sequence: TGTGCCAGCAGTGTGTCAGGGGTGGGATATAATGAGCAGTTCTTC. This gives the protein CASSVSGVGYNEQFF.

The rearrangement links TRBV5-1 to TRBJ2-1; 13 nucleotides match TRBD2. The CDR3 runs to 19 residues. The germline gives CDR1 SGHRS, CDR2 YFSETQ. The ends lost 4 bases at V and 3 bases at J; junction bases unmatched: 13. The CDR3 reads CASSRGLAGSLGGYNEQFF. In nucleotides, the CDR3 is TGCGCCAGCAGCAGGGGACTAGCGGGATCCCTCGGGGGCTACAATGAGCAGTTCTTC.

This chain connects TRBV30 to TRBJ1-2; 11 bases align to TRBD1. Germline V gives CDR1 GTSNPN, CDR2 SVGIG (reference sequence). The CDR3 extends over 15 amino acids. V was clipped by 3 bases and J by 1 base; unmatched bases: 4. The CDR3 loop reads CAWSPGQGVNYGYTF. In DNA form, the CDR3 reads TGTGCCTGGAGCCCGGGACAGGGGGTTAACTATGGCTACACCTTC. The full variable domain, rest sourced from reference TRBV30 and TRBJ1-2, is SQTIHQWPATLVQPVGSPLSLECTVEGTSNPNLYWYRQAAGRGLQLLFYSVGIGQISSEVPQNLSASRPQDRQFILSSKKLLLSDSGFYLCAWSPGQGVNYGYTFGSGTRLTVV.

V and J are TRBV7-6 and TRBJ2-5; D remains ambiguous. Germline V gene data show CDR1 as SGHVS and CDR2 as FNYEAQ. Trimming removed 4 bases at V and 2 bases at J, with 5 bases between. The CDR3 loop spans 12 amino acids. The chain's CDR3 is CASSSSQETQYF. The CDR3 DNA sequence: TGTGCCAGCAGCTCCTCTCAAGAGACCCAGTACTTC.

J is TRBJ2-7 and V is TRBV27, with D possibly being TRBD1 (6 bases). Germline loops: CDR1 MNHEY, CDR2 SMNVEV (reference sequence). This CDR3 spans 14 amino acids. Trimming took off 3 bases at V and 10 bases at J, with 19 bases between the two ends. CDR3 region: CASSLTGLLREQYF. CDR3 bases: TGTGCCAGCAGTTTGACAGGTCTCCTACGAGAACAGTACTTC.

The V call is TRBV5-6, the J call TRBJ2-7, with TRBD2 matching 13 bases. V trimming: 5 bases; J trimming: 2 bases; junction bases outside the gene matches: 10. Germline CDR1 is SGHDT and CDR2 is YYEEEE. The CDR3 is 17 amino acids. The CDR3 DNA follows: TGTGCCAGCAGGACATTGGGACTAGCGGGAAGAACCTACGAGCAGTACTTC. It yields the protein CASRTLGLAGRTYEQYF.

This clone appeared a single time. The chain uses TRBV5-1 and TRBJ1-6; D perhaps matches TRBD1 (6 bases). Germline CDR1 SGHRS, CDR2 YFSETQ. CDR3 length equals 16 residues. Trimming shortened V by 1 base and J by 3 bases, and 11 bases separated the two germline ends. The CDR3 coding sequence is TGCGCCAGCAGCTTGAGGCAGGGGAGCTATAATTCACCCCTCCACTTT. This sequence encodes CASSLRQGSYNSPLHF.

This clone was counted once. The V and J genes are TRBV29-1 and TRBJ2-5; D is perhaps TRBD1 (6 bases). The J call may not be correct, given that the DNA end is closer to TRBJ2-7. The CDR3 has 15 residues. From germline, CDR1 is SQVTM and CDR2 ANQGSEA. CDR3: CSVAPGHHHSYEQYF. The CDR3 nucleotides read TGCAGCGTTGCTCCGGGACACCACCACTCCTACGAGCAGTACTTC.

The chain combines TRBV11-2 with TRBJ1-1; weak D call: TRBD1 (6 bases). CDR1 and CDR2 from the germline V gene are SGHAT and FQNNGV. Trimming pared 3 bases from V and 5 bases from J, leaving 13 bases between. This CDR3 comprises 14 residues. The CDR3 here is CASSFSSRGTEAFF. CDR3 DNA sequence: TGTGCCAGCAGCTTCTCGTCGAGGGGGACTGAAGCTTTCTTT. Full variable domain (remainder filled in from reference TRBV11-2 and TRBJ1-1): EAGVAQSPRYKIIEKRQSVAFWCNPISGHATLYWYQQILGQGPKLLIQFQNNGVVDDSQLPKDRFSAERLKGVDSTLKIQPAKLEDSAVYLCASSFSSRGTEAFFGQGTRLTVV.

DNA for the CDR3: TGTGCCAGCAGTTCCCCGACTAGTAGAACGGACGAGCAGTACTTC. It yields the protein CASSSPTSRTDEQYF. This chain links TRBV6-6 with TRBJ2-7, with D maybe TRBD2 (6 bases). Trimming removed 4 bases at V and 5 bases at J, with 18 bases between. Germline CDR1 MNHNY, CDR2 SVGAGI (reference sequence). The CDR3 is 15 amino acids.

This sequence joins TRBV11-2 and TRBJ2-1; TRBD2 aligns across 13 bases. Per the germline V gene, CDR1 is SGHAT and CDR2 is FQNNGV. The V segment lost 5 bases and the J segment 5 bases; nucleotides outside the gene matches: 9. This CDR3 comprises 17 residues. CDR3 coding DNA: TGTGCCAGCAGCCCAACTAGCGGGAGGGCGAATGACAATGAGCAGTTCTTC. It is translated as CASSPTSGRANDNEQFF.